The following is a T cell receptor (beta chain) sequence with its context. Its antigen is currently unknown. The data belong to a study of cytomegalovirus exposure and HLA in healthy donors. Study-wide results and limits: Equally common other TCR beta chains were less clonally expanded than HLA-associated ones, a later analysis found. Common viral pathogens seemed, in a later analysis, to connect with several of the most significant clusters.

The V gene's germline CDR1 is MDHEN and CDR2 SYDVKM. The CDR3 is 11 residues long. V was shortened by 8 bases and J by 9 bases, with 13 bases between the two germline ends. The PCR made use of 60 Vbeta and 13 Jbeta primers. Using immunoSEQ multiplex PCR, the repertoire was profiled, and TCRdb retains in-frame clones only, with some absent. In the table there are around 190,000 clones, around 90% of which are singletons. This receptor was taken from a boy between 2 and 15 years old in good health and CMV-seronegative. The chain combines TRBV28 with TRBJ1-1, with D possibly TRBD1 on 6 matching bases. Sequenced input: PBMCs. CDR3 amino acids: CASFRGVQAFF. In DNA, the CDR3 is TGTGCCAGCTTCAGGGGAGTGCAAGCTTTCTTT.